The T cell receptor (beta chain) under discussion was sequenced for a study of graft-versus-host responses after intestinal transplantation. Overall study: After anti-thymocyte globulin induction, recipients took tacrolimus and steroids for approximately 3 years. Study-level results: When patients had graft-donor T cell macrochimerism, their allografts held high graft-versus-host to host-versus-graft clonal ratios. Early post-transplant HvG declines were associated with peak circulating GvH clone levels.

With regard to this clone: Its antigen is not identified.

The germline gives CDR1 MDHEN, CDR2 SYDVKM. This CDR3 has 16 residues. Losses at the gene ends were 4 bases for V and 0 bases for J; bases not matched to a gene: 7. TCRdb keeps only in-frame clones here, not all; method: immunoSEQ multiplex PCR. The sample carries 15,000 to 20,000 clones, more than 85% recorded once. This chain uses TRBV28 with TRBJ2-5, with TRBD2 matching 8 bases. Sequencing used PBMCs, obtained 23 days after intestinal transplant. The sequence came from a human patient who received an intestinal transplant, so some T cells may come from the graft donor. The CDR3 coding sequence is TGTGCCAGCAGTTCCCGGATAGCGGGGTACCAAGAGACCCAGTACTTC. Translated, it gives CASSSRIAGYQETQYF.